Shown below are 21 T cell receptor beta chains from a single sample sequenced in a study of blood T cell repertoires in COVID-19. Generated by immunoSEQ multiplex PCR, the TCRdb table keeps only in-frame clones and is missing some. In the table there are some 240,000 clones, roughly 84% of which are singletons. The source material was peripheral blood. The origin of the receptors is a woman in her thirties or forties who had recovered from COVID-19.

The CDR3 DNA reads as TGTGCCAGCAGCGGACCGGACAGGGGAGGCGGCTACACCTTC. Protein product: CASSGPDRGGGYTF. This chain joins TRBV5-6 and TRBJ1-2; 9 positions match TRBD1. The CDR3 is 14 residues long. V trimming: 4 bases; J trimming: 8 bases; junction bases outside the gene matches: 9. Germline loops: CDR1 SGHDT, CDR2 YYEEEE.

CDR3 in amino acids: CATSGLNTEAFF. As DNA, the CDR3 is TGTGCCACCAGTGGGCTTAACACTGAAGCTTTCTTT. The chain has TRBV24-1 and TRBJ1-1; no clear D. The germline CDR1 and CDR2 sequences are KGHDR and SFDVKD. The CDR3 covers 12 residues. The germline V and J ends were trimmed by 5 bases and 2 bases, with 5 bases remaining between them.

The V gene is TRBV18, the J gene TRBJ2-5; 10 bases align to TRBD2. V was pared by 3 bases and J by 1 base, with 5 bases of the junction left unmatched. This CDR3 spans 16 amino acids. Germline V gene data show CDR1 as KGHSH and CDR2 as LQKENI. This chain's CDR3 is CASSPPAGGTQETQYF. The CDR3, as DNA: TGTGCCAGCTCACCTCCAGCGGGGGGGACCCAAGAGACCCAGTACTTC.

The V call is TRBV14, the J call TRBJ2-2; D possibly corresponds to TRBD1 (6 bases). This CDR3 has 14 amino acids. Per germline, CDR1 SGHDN and CDR2 FVKESK. The V end lost 6 bases, the J end lost 1 base, and 9 bases lay between the germline ends. Here the CDR3 DNA reads TGTGCCAGCAGTCACAGGGTGAACACCGGGGAGCTGTTTTTT. This encodes CASSHRVNTGELFF.

The V and J genes are TRBV10-3 and TRBJ1-2; the D gene is possibly TRBD1 (6 bases). Trimming pared 1 base from V and 2 bases from J, leaving 17 bases between. Per germline, CDR1 ENHRY and CDR2 SYGVKD. CDR3 length equals 17 residues. CDR3 in amino acids: CAISEFTGYRANYGYTF. The CDR3 nucleotides read TGTGCCATCAGTGAGTTTACCGGTTACAGGGCGAACTATGGCTACACCTTC.

For the CDR3, the DNA is TGTGCCAGCACCGGACTAGCGGGAGCTAACGGGGAGCTGTTTTTT. It codes for CASTGLAGANGELFF. The rearrangement links TRBV3-1 (or the pseudogene TRBV3-2) to TRBJ2-2, with 13 bases lining up with TRBD2. This CDR3 is 15 amino acids long. Germline V gives CDR1 LGHDT, CDR2 YNNKEL (reference sequence). V was clipped by 7 bases and J by 7 bases; unmatched bases: 6.

The V call is TRBV7-2, the J call TRBJ1-1; D uncertain. V dropped 1 base and J dropped 8 bases, with 23 bases sitting between them. Germline V gene sequence: CDR1 SGHTA, CDR2 FQGNSA. The CDR3 sequence is 17 residues long. The CDR3 reads CASSLVETGLFSREAFF. The CDR3 coding sequence is TGTGCCAGCAGCTTAGTGGAGACGGGGTTATTCTCTCGAGAAGCTTTCTTT.

The chain joins TRBV10-3 to TRBJ2-3, with D possibly TRBD1 on 6 matching bases. Trimming pared 6 bases from V and 4 bases from J, leaving 14 bases between. The germline V gene has CDR1 ENHRY and CDR2 SYGVKD. The CDR3 has 14 residues. The chain's CDR3 is CAIRTTSGADTQYF. The CDR3 DNA is TGTGCCATCAGAACAACGTCAGGGGCAGATACGCAGTATTTT.

The chain employs TRBV20-1 and TRBJ2-5; D gene unclear. Germline values: CDR1 DFQATT, CDR2 SNEGSKA (reference sequence). The germline V and J ends were trimmed by 3 bases and 0 bases, with 11 bases remaining between them. The CDR3 sequence is 14 residues long. CDR3 amino acids: CSASRGYHQETQYF. For the CDR3, the DNA is TGCAGTGCTAGTAGAGGCTACCACCAAGAGACCCAGTACTTC.

This chain links TRBV15 with TRBJ2-7; 10 bases line up with TRBD1. Germline CDR1 is LNHNV and CDR2 is YYDKDF (reference sequence). The CDR3 contains 16 residues. V trimming: 0 bases; J trimming: 4 bases; junction bases outside the gene matches: 6. The CDR3 sequence is CATSRDGTGVPYEQYF. The CDR3 nucleotides are TGTGCCACCAGCAGAGACGGGACAGGGGTACCGTACGAGCAGTACTTC.

This chain uses TRBV4-2 with TRBJ2-2; D is perhaps TRBD1 (5 bases). CDR3 length: 15 amino acids. Trimming left V 0 bases short and J 6 bases short, with 11 bases between. Germline lookup yields CDR1 LGHNA and CDR2 YNFKEQ. CDR3 nucleotides: TGTGCCAGCAGCCAAGACACAGGCTACGCCGGGGAGCTGTTTTTT. It encodes CASSQDTGYAGELFF.

The V call is TRBV5-1, the J call TRBJ2-2, with 8 nucleotides matching TRBD2. In germline, CDR1 is SGHRS, CDR2 YFSETQ. Trimming took 0 bases from V and 4 from J; bases not matched to a gene: 5. The CDR3 is 16 amino acids. CDR3 nucleotide sequence: TGCGCCAGCAGCTTGGCCGGACTAGCTGGCACCGGGGAGCTGTTTTTT. It translates to CASSLAGLAGTGELFF.

The V and J genes are TRBV11-3 and TRBJ1-1; a possible D gene is TRBD1 (5 bases). Germline loops: CDR1 SGHNT, CDR2 YENEEA. Between the trimmed V and J ends, which lost 1 base and 10 bases, there was a span of 16 bases. The CDR3 totals 14 residues. The CDR3 DNA sequence: TGTGCCAGCAGCTTAGGCGGAGGGGCCTCAGGAGCTTTCTTT. Translated: CASSLGGGASGAFF. Supplemented by reference TRBV11-3 and TRBJ1-1, the full variable domain reads EAGVVQSPRYKIIEKKQPVAFWCNPISGHNTLYWYLQNLGQGPELLIRYENEEAVDDSQLPKDRFSAERLKGVDSTLKIQPAELGDSAVYLCASSLGGGASGAFFGQGTRLTVV.

The V call is TRBV5-4, the J call TRBJ2-6; D gene unclear. Trimming removed 7 bases at V and 2 bases at J, with 7 bases between. Per germline, CDR1 SGHNT and CDR2 YYREEE (reference sequence). The CDR3 loop spans 13 amino acids. CDR3 DNA: TGTGCCAGCTCCGTCCCTGGGGCCAACGTCCTGACTTTC. Its translation: CASSVPGANVLTF.

The chain links TRBV28 to TRBJ2-7; 11 bases match TRBD1. CDR3 length equals 14 residues. V shed 6 bases and J 4 bases; nucleotides not matched to a gene: 5. Germline V CDR1 and CDR2: MDHEN, SYDVKM. CDR3 protein: CASSRTGGRYEQYF. Written as DNA, the CDR3 is TGTGCCAGCAGCCGGACAGGGGGCAGGTACGAGCAGTACTTC.

V is TRBV7-9 and J is TRBJ2-3, with D tentatively TRBD1 (6 bases). Between the trimmed V and J ends, which lost 1 base and 5 bases, there was a span of 7 bases. The germline V gene has CDR1 SEHNR and CDR2 FQNEAQ (reference sequence). The CDR3 runs 13 residues. The CDR3 is CASSLETGDTQYF. The DNA for the CDR3 is TGTGCCAGCAGCTTAGAGACAGGAGATACGCAGTATTTT.

This rearrangement joins TRBV9 to TRBJ1-4; D remains unclear. Trimming removed 0 bases at V and 4 bases at J, with 10 bases between. Germline assignment: CDR1 SGDLS and CDR2 YYNGEE. The CDR3 has 15 amino acids. The CDR3 sequence is CASSVGWSFNEKLFF. The CDR3 nucleotides are TGTGCCAGCAGCGTAGGATGGAGTTTTAATGAAAAACTGTTTTTT.

The rearrangement links TRBV5-1 to TRBJ2-5; 13 positions match TRBD2. CDR1 is SGHRS, CDR2 YFSETQ, per germline. Trimming removed 4 bases from V and 1 base from J; junction bases left unmatched: 7. CDR3 size: 17 residues. DNA for the CDR3: TGCGCCAGCAGCCGGAGACTAGCGGGGGGACTCCAAGAGACCCAGTACTTC. This gives the protein CASSRRLAGGLQETQYF.

V gene TRBV9 combines with J gene TRBJ2-1; perhaps TRBD1 as D (6 bases). Trimming took 0 bases from V and 3 from J, leaving 13 bases between them. The CDR3 contains 16 residues. Germline V gene data show CDR1 as SGDLS and CDR2 as YYNGEE. In nucleotides, the CDR3 is TGTGCCAGCAGCGTAGTGAAGGGGGTTTACTACAATGAGCAGTTCTTC. Amino acid sequence: CASSVVKGVYYNEQFF.

This clone occurred once. The chain has TRBV18 and TRBJ1-4, with D perhaps TRBD1 (6 bases). The ends were cut back, 5 bases at V and 3 bases at J, with 10 bases in the middle. In germline, CDR1 is KGHSH, CDR2 LQKENI. The CDR3 runs to 14 residues. The CDR3 sequence: CASSTTGANEKLFF. The CDR3 DNA reads TGTGCCAGCTCAACGACAGGAGCTAATGAAAAACTGTTTTTT.

The V call is TRBV28, the J call TRBJ1-5; a weak D match, TRBD1 (5 bases). Germline-derived CDR1 and CDR2 are MDHEN and SYDVKM. This CDR3 has 17 residues. Between the trimmed V and J ends, which lost 6 bases and 6 bases, there was a span of 24 bases. This chain's CDR3 is CASSAAPFTGFGQPQHF. CDR3 sequence (DNA): TGTGCCAGCAGCGCCGCTCCTTTTACAGGTTTTGGTCAGCCCCAGCATTTT.